This T cell receptor (beta chain) was found in a study of T cells in Graves' hyperthyroidism and ophthalmopathy. From germline, CDR1 is SEHNR and CDR2 FQNEAQ (reference sequence). The CDR3 runs to 13 residues. The investigators amplified TCR beta CDR3 regions from RNA transcripts. When the TCR CDR3 underwent first-round RT-PCR, the HTBI primer set was used. From the multiplex PCR reads, TCRdb called clonotypes with MiXCR, one entry per CDR3 protein. This sample yields 400,000 to 550,000 distinct CDR3 sequences, of which roughly 25% are seen a single time; 11% belongs to the top ten. This clonotype appeared a few times. Possible read error: a much larger clone is one base away. Patients having uncontrolled infection, another autoimmune disease, pregnancy or lactation were not included.

The sequence derives from a young woman with Graves' ophthalmopathy. Sequenced input: blood. The chain employs TRBV7-9 and TRBJ2-5, with D perhaps given as TRBD1 or TRBD2 (6 bases each). CDR3 coding DNA: TGTGCCAGCAGCTTTGAGGGGGGAGAGACCAAGTACTTC. Amino acids: CASSFEGGETKYF.